These T cell receptor beta chains were read from a single sample in a study of response to subunit inactivated influenza vaccine. TCRdb reanalysed the RT-PCR reads using MiXCR and keeps one entry per CDR3 protein. The sample has about 620,000 distinct CDR3 sequences, roughly 10% seen once; the top ten hold about 10%. Sequenced material: PBMCs from blood, taken on the day of vaccination. The receptor source for this set is a man aged 50 or older who received an inactivated influenza vaccine. Both conserved end residues are trimmed from each CDR3.

v_gene,j_gene,CDR3aa
TRBV11-1,TRBJ1-6,ASSHNSPLH
TRBV24-1,TRBJ2-1,ATSGIGGVIPSSKLDEQF
TRBV12-3/TRBV12-4,TRBJ2-3,ASSLESFDTQY
TRBV15,TRBJ2-7,ATSRDRLGHEQY
TRBV28,TRBJ1-5,ASSPTDWGNQPQH
TRBV5-6,TRBJ2-7,ASSSGLSSYEQY
TRBV12-3/TRBV12-4,TRBJ2-4,ASSPGTPVAKNIQY
TRBV3-1,TRBJ2-1,ASSQEIGSYNEQF
TRBV28,TRBJ2-1,ASSLGLVGGNEQF
TRBV4-2,TRBJ2-1,ASSQDLSSYNEQF